This T cell receptor beta chain is from a study of blood T cell repertoires in COVID-19. On the study more broadly: Sites across the United States, Italy and Spain contributed samples from acute and convalescent COVID-19. Sources were T cells, B-cell-depleted T cells, or PBMCs; the material itself was cDNA or gDNA.

Germline V lookup: CDR1 MNHNS, CDR2 SASEGT. The CDR3 extends over 15 amino acids. With 1 base clipped from V and 2 bases from J, the junction kept 3 bases outside the gene matches. Authors' data handling: For nucleated cells, counts were estimated from reference gene primer amplification. Some clones are missing from TCRdb's copy, which holds only in-frame ones; the method was immunoSEQ multiplex PCR. V, J and clone size were drawn from that table, and D and trimming were deduced from the DNA. The repertoire holds about 120,000 clones, with about 85% as singletons. This chain connects TRBV6-1 to TRBJ2-7, with TRBD2 matching 9 bases. The specimen was peripheral blood. This sequence was found in a man older than 75 with acute or convalescent COVID-19. CDR3: CASSEVRLAAYEQYF. The CDR3, as DNA: TGTGCCAGCAGTGAAGTCAGACTAGCGGCCTACGAGCAGTACTTC.